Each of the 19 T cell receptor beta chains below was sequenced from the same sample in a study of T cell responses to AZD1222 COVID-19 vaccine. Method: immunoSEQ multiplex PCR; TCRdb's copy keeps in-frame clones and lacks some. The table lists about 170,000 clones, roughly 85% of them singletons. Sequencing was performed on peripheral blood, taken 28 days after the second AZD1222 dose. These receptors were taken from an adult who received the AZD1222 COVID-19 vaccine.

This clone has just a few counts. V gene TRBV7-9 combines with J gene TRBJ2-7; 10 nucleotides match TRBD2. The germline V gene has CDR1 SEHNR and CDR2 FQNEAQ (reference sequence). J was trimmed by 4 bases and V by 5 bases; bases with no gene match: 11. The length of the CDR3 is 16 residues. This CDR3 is CASSRRLAGASYEQYF. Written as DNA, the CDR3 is TGTGCCAGCAGCAGGAGACTAGCGGGCGCCTCTTACGAGCAGTACTTC.

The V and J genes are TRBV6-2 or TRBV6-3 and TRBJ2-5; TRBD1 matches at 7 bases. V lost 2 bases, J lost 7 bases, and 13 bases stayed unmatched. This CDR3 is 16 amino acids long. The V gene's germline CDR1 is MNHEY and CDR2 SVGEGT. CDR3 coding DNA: TGTGCCAGCAGTTACCGCCGGGACAGACCTCCGGGGACCCAGTACTTC. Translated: CASSYRRDRPPGTQYF.

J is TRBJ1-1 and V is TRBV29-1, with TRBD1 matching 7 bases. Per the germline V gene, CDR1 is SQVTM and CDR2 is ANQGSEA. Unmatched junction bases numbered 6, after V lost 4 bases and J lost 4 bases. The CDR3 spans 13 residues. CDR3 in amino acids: CSVGQGGSTEAFF. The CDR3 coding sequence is TGCAGCGTTGGGCAGGGGGGCAGCACTGAAGCTTTCTTT.

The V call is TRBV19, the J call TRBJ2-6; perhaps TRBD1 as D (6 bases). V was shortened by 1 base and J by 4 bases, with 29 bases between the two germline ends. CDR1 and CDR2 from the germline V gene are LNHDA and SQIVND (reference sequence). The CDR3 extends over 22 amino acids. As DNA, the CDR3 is TGTGCCAGTAGTATAGGCCCATTGAAAGGGCCCCGGTCCCAGGGGGGGGCCAACGTCCTGACTTTC. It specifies CASSIGPLKGPRSQGGANVLTF.

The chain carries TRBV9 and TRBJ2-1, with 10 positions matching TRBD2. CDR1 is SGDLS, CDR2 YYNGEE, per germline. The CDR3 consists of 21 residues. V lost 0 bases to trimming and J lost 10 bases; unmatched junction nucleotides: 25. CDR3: CASSVVGGPTGTSDFGAEQFF. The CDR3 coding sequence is TGTGCCAGCAGCGTAGTTGGTGGTCCTACCGGGACTAGCGATTTCGGGGCGGAGCAGTTCTTC. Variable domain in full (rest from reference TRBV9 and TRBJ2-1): DSGVTQTPKHLITATGQRVTLRCSPRSGDLSVYWYQQSLDQGLQFLIQYYNGEERAKGNILERFSAQQFPDLHSELNLSSLELGDSALYFCASSVVGGPTGTSDFGAEQFFGPGTRLTVL.

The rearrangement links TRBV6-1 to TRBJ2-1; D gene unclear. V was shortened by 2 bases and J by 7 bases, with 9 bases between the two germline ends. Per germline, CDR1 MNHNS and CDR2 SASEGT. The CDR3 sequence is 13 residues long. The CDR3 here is CASSEWVGNEQFF. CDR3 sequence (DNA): TGTGCCAGCAGTGAATGGGTGGGTAATGAGCAGTTCTTC.

The CDR3 coding sequence is TGCGCCAGCAGCCAATCGGACAGGGGGACTAATGAAAAACTGTTTTTT. Its translation is CASSQSDRGTNEKLFF. The V call is TRBV4-3, the J call TRBJ1-4; 10 nucleotides align to TRBD1. The CDR3 consists of 16 residues. Losses at the gene ends were 2 bases for V and 2 bases for J; bases not matched to a gene: 2. From germline, CDR1 is LGHNA and CDR2 YSLEER.

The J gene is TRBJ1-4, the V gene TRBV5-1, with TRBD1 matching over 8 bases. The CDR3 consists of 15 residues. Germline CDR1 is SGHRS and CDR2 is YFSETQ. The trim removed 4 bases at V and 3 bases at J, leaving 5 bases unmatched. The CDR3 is CASSDQGAANEKLFF. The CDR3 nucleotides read TGCGCCAGCAGCGACCAGGGGGCGGCTAATGAAAAACTGTTTTTT.

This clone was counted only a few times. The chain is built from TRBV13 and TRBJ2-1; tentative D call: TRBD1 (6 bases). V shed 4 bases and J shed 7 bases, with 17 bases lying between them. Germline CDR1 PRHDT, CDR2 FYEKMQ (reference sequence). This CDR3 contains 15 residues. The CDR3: CASSSGRTVRNEQFF. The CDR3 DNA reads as TGTGCCAGCAGCTCCGGCCGGACAGTGAGGAATGAGCAGTTCTTC. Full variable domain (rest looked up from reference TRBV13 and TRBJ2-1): AAGVIQSPRHLIKEKRETATLKCYPIPRHDTVYWYQQGPGQDPQFLISFYEKMQSDKGSIPDRFSAQQFSDYHSELNMSSLELGDSALYFCASSSGRTVRNEQFFGPGTRLTVL.

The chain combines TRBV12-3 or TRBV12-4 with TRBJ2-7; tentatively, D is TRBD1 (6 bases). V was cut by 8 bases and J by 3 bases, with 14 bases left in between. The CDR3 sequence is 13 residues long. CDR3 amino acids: CASRTGISYEQYF. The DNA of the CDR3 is TGTGCCAGCCGTACAGGGATAAGCTACGAGCAGTACTTC.

CDR3 amino acids: CAISESVDGRKGRPGYGYTF. The CDR3 region has the DNA TGTGCCATCAGTGAGTCTGTTGACGGTCGCAAGGGCAGGCCTGGCTATGGCTACACCTTC. This chain connects TRBV10-3 to TRBJ1-2; D is uncertain. CDR1 ENHRY and CDR2 SYGVKD come from the germline V gene. CDR3 length equals 20 residues. V was clipped by 0 bases and J by 4 bases, with 27 bases between them.

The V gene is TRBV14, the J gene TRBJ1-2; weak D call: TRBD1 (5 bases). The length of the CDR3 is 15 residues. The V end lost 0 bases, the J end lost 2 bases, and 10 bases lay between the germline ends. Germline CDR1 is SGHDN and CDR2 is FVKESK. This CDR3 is CASSQDRVLNYGYTF. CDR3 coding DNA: TGTGCCAGCAGCCAAGACAGGGTTTTAAACTATGGCTACACCTTC.

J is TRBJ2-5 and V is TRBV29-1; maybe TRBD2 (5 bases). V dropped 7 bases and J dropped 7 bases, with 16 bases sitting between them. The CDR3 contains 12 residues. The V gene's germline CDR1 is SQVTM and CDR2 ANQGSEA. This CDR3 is CSAGVGYGTQYF. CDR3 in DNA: TGCAGCGCCGGGGTGGGTTATGGGACCCAGTACTTC.

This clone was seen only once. Here the CDR3 DNA reads TGTGCCAGCAGCCAAGATCGGGGGGAAAAACTGTTTTTT. It specifies CASSQDRGEKLFF. V usage is TRBV14 and J usage is TRBJ1-4, with a weak D call TRBD1 (5 bases). The V gene lost 0 bases and the J gene lost 8 bases, with 7 bases spanning the gap. Per germline, CDR1 SGHDN and CDR2 FVKESK. The CDR3 is made up of 13 amino acids.

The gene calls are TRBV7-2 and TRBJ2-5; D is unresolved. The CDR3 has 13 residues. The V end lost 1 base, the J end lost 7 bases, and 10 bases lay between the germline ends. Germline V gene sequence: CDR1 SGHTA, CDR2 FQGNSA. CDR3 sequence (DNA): TGTGCCAGCAGCTTAGGAGTTCCCAGGACCCAGTACTTC. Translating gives CASSLGVPRTQYF.

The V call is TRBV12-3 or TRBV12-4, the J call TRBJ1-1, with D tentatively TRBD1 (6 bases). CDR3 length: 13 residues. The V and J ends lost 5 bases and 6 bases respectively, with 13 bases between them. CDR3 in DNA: TGTGCCAGCAGTCGCGAACAGGGCTCTGAAGCTTTCTTT. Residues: CASSREQGSEAFF.

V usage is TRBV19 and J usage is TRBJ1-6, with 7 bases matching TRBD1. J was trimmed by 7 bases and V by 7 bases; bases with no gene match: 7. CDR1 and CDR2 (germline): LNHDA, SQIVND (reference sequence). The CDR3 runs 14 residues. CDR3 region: CASTEDRENSPLHF. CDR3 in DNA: TGTGCCAGTACCGAAGACAGGGAAAATTCACCCCTCCACTTT.

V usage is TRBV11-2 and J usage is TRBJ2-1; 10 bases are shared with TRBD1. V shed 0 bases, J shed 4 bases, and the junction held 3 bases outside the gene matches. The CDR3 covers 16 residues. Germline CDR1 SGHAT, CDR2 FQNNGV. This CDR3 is CASSLEGTGVYNEQFF. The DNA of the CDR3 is TGTGCCAGCAGCTTAGAAGGGACAGGGGTTTACAATGAGCAGTTCTTC.

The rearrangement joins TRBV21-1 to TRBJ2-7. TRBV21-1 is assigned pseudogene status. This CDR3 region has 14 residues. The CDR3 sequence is CASSRDLGRNEQYF. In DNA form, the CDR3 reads TGTGCCAGCAGCAGGGATCTGGGCCGGAACGAGCAGTACTTC.